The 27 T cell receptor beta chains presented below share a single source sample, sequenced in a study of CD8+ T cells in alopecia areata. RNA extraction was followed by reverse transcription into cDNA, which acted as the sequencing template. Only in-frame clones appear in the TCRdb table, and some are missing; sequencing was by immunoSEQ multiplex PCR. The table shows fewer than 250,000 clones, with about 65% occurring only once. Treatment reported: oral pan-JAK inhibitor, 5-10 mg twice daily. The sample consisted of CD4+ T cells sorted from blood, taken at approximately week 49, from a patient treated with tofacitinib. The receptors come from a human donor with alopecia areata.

The CDR3 reads CASRTGPNQETQYF. The CDR3 DNA reads TGTGCCAGCAGGACAGGGCCCAACCAAGAGACCCAGTACTTC. The V and J genes are TRBV2 and TRBJ2-5; 7 nucleotides match TRBD1. J gave up 0 bases and V 6 bases, and 4 bases lay outside the gene matches. CDR3 length: 14 residues. CDR1 is SNHLY and CDR2 is FYNNEI in the germline V gene.

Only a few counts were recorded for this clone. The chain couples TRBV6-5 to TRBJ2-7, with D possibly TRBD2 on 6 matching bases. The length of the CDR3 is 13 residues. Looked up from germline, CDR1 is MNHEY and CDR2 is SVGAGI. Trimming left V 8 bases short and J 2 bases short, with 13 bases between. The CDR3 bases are TGTGCCAGCGCTAAAGGAGGGACCTACGAGCAGTACTTC. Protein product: CASAKGGTYEQYF.

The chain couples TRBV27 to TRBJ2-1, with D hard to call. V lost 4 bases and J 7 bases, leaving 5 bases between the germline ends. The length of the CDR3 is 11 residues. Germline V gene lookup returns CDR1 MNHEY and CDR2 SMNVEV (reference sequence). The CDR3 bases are TGTGCCAGCAGTTCGTTGAATGAGCAGTTCTTC. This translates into CASSSLNEQFF.

This chain's CDR3 is CASSRPGPSPLHF. In nucleotides, the CDR3 is TGTGCCAGCAGCCGACCAGGGCCCTCACCCCTCCACTTT. The chain carries TRBV14 and TRBJ1-6; a weak D match, TRBD1 (5 bases). Trimming cost V 4 bases and J 10 bases, with 11 bases left between them. Germline V gene data show CDR1 as SGHDN and CDR2 as FVKESK. The CDR3 contains 13 residues.

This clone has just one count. This CDR3 is CATGQGGSFTEAFF. The CDR3 bases are TGTGCCACTGGACAGGGAGGCTCCTTCACTGAAGCTTTCTTT. This chain joins TRBV10-3 and TRBJ1-1; TRBD1 aligns across 8 bases. Germline lookup yields CDR1 ENHRY and CDR2 SYGVKD. This CDR3 contains 14 residues. Unmatched junction bases numbered 11, after V lost 10 bases and J lost 4 bases.

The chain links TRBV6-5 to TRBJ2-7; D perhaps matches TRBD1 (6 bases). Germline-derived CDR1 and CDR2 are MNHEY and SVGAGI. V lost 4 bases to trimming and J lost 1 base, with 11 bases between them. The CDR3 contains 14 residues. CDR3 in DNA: TGTGCCAGCAGTTTAGGACAGAGTTCCTACGAGCAGTACTTC. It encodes CASSLGQSSYEQYF.

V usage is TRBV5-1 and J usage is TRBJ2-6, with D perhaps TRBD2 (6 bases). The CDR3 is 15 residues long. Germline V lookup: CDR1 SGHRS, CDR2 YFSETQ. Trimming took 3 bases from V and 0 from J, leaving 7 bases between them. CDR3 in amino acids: CASSSGGSGANVLTF. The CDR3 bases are TGCGCCAGCAGCTCCGGGGGCTCTGGGGCCAACGTCCTGACTTTC.

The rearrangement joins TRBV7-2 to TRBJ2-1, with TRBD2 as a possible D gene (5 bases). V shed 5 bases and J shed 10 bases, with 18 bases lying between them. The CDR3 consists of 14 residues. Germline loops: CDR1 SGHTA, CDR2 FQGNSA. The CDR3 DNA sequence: TGTGCCAGCAGCCCCCAGACTTCCTCGGGGGAGCAGTTCTTC. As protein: CASSPQTSSGEQFF.

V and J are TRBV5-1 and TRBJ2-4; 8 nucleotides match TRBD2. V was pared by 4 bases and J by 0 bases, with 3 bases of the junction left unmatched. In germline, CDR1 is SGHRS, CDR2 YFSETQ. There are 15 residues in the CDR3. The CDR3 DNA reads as TGCGCCAGCAGCGCGGGGGGACTAGCCAAAAACATTCAGTACTTC. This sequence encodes CASSAGGLAKNIQYF.

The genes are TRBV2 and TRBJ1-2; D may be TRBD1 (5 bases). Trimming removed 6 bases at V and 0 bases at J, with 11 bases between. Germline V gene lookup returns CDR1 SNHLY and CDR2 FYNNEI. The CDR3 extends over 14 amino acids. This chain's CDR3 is CASRETETNYGYTF. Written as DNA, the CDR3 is TGTGCCAGCAGGGAGACAGAAACTAACTATGGCTACACCTTC.

CDR3 sequence: CSVLEAGGSTGELFF. As DNA, the CDR3 is TGCAGCGTTTTAGAAGCGGGGGGTTCCACCGGGGAGCTGTTTTTT. The chain is built from TRBV29-1 and TRBJ2-2; TRBD2 agrees at 9 bases. CDR1 is SQVTM and CDR2 is ANQGSEA in the germline V gene. After removal of 5 bases from V and 4 bases from J, the junction contained 8 bases not matched to a gene. This CDR3 is 15 amino acids long.

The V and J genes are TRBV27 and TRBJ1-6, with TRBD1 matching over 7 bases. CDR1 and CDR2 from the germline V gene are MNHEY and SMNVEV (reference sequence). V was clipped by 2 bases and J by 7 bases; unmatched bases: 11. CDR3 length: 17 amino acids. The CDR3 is CASSLTPTGIYNSPLHF. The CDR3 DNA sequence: TGTGCCAGCAGTTTAACCCCGACAGGGATCTACAATTCACCCCTCCACTTT.

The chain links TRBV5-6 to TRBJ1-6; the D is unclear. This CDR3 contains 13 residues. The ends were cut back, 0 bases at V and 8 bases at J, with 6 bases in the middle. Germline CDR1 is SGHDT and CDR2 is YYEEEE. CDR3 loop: CASSLAGDSPLHF. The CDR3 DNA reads TGTGCCAGCAGCTTGGCCGGGGATTCACCCCTCCACTTT.

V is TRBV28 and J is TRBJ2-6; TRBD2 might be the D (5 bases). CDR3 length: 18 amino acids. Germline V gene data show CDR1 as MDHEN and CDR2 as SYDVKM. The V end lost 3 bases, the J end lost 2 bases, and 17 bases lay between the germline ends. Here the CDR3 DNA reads TGTGCCAGCAGTTTGAGGTGGGGTCGGGGTACTGGGGCCAACGTCCTGACTTTC. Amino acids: CASSLRWGRGTGANVLTF.

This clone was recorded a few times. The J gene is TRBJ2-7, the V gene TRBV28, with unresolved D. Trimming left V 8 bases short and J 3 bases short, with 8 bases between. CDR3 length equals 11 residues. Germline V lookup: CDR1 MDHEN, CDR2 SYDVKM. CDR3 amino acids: CASRQNYEQYF. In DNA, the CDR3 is TGTGCCAGCCGTCAGAACTACGAGCAGTACTTC.

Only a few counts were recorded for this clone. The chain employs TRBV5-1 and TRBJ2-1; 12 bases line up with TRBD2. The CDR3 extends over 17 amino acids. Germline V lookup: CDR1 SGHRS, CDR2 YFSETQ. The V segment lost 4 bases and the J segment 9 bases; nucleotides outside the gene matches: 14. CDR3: CASSPGGLAGGQSEQFF. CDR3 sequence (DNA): TGCGCCAGCAGCCCCGGCGGGCTAGCGGGGGGGCAGAGTGAGCAGTTCTTC.

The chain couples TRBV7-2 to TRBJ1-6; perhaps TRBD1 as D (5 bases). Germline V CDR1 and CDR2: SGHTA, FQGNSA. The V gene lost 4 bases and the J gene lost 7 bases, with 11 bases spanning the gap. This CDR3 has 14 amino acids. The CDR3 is CASSYNAGNSPLHF. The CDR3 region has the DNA TGTGCCAGCAGCTATAACGCAGGGAATTCACCCCTCCACTTT.

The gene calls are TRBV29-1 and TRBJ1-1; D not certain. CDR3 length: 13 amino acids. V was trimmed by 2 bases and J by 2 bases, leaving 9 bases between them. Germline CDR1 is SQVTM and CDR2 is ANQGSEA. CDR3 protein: CSVEFLLNTEAFF. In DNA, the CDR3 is TGCAGCGTTGAATTTCTTTTAAACACTGAAGCTTTCTTT.

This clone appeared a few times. The CDR3 region is CAISDLTANNYGYTF. DNA of the CDR3: TGTGCCATCAGTGATTTGACAGCTAACAACTATGGCTACACCTTC. The chain carries TRBV10-3 and TRBJ1-2, with D possibly matching TRBD1 (5 bases). This CDR3 spans 15 amino acids. Germline assignment: CDR1 ENHRY and CDR2 SYGVKD. V dropped 3 bases and J dropped 2 bases, with 13 bases sitting between them.

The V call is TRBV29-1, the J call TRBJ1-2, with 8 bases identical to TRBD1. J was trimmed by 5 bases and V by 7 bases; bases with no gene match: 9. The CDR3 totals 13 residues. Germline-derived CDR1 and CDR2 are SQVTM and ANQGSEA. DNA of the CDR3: TGCAGCGCCAAGACAGGGGATGGGTATGGCTACACCTTC. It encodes CSAKTGDGYGYTF.

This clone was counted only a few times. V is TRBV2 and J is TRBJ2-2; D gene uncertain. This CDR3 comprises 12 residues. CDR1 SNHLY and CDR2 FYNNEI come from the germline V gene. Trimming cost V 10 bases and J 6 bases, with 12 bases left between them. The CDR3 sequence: CAITRGPGELFF. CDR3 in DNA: TGTGCCATTACGCGAGGCCCCGGGGAGCTGTTTTTT.

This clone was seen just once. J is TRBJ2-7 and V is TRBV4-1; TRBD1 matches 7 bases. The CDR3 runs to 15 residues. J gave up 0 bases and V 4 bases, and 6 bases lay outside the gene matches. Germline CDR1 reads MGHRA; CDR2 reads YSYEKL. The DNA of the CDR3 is TGCGCCAGCAGCCTAAACAGGGGCAGCTCCTACGAGCAGTACTTC. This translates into CASSLNRGSSYEQYF.

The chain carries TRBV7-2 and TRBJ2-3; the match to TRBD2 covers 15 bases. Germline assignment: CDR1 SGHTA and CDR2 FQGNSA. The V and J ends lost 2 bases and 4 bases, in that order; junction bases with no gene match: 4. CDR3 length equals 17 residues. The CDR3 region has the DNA TGTGCCAGCAGCTTACGCCGGACTAGCGGGGGGGCAGATACGCAGTATTTT. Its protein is CASSLRRTSGGADTQYF.

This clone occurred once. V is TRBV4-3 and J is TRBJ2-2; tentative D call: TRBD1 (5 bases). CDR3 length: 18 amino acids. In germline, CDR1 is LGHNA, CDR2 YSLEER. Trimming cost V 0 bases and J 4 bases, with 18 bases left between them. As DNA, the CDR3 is TGCGCCAGCAGCCAAGATTCTAACAGGCCCAGACTCACCGGGGAGCTGTTTTTT. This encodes CASSQDSNRPRLTGELFF.

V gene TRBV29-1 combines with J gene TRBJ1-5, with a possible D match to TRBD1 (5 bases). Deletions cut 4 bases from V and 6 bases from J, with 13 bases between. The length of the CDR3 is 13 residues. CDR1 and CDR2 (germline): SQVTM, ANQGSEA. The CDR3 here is CSVGTGRTQPQHF. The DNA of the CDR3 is TGCAGCGTTGGTACAGGCAGAACTCAGCCCCAGCATTTT.

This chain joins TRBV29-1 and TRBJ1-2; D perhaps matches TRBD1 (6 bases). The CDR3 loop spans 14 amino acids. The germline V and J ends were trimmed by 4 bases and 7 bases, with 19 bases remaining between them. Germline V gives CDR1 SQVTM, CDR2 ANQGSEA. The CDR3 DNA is TGCAGCGTTGCGGGGGGGCTGGACGGCTTTGGCTACACCTTC. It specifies CSVAGGLDGFGYTF.

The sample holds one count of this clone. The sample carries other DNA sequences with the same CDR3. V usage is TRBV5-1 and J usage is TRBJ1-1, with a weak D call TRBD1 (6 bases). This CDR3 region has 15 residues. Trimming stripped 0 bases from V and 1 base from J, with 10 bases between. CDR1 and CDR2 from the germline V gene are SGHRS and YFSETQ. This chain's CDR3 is CASSLDGTPNTEAFF. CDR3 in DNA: TGCGCCAGCAGCTTGGATGGGACACCGAACACTGAAGCTTTCTTT.